This TCR beta chain derives from a study of T cell responses to AZD1222 COVID-19 vaccine. Germline-derived CDR1 and CDR2 are MNHEY and SMNVEV (reference sequence). The CDR3 extends over 15 amino acids. V lost 6 bases, J lost 2 bases, and 11 bases lay in between. Only in-frame clones appear in the TCRdb table, and some are missing; sequencing was by immunoSEQ multiplex PCR. The sample lists 65,000 to 85,000 clones, 80% to 90% occurring once. The rearrangement links TRBV27 to TRBJ2-6; TRBD1 might be the D (5 bases). Specimen: peripheral blood, collected 28 days after the second AZD1222 dose. The sequence derives from an adult who received the AZD1222 COVID-19 vaccine. CDR3 bases: TGTGCCAGCAGAAGGGGTGAGCCTGGGGCCAACGTCCTGACTTTC. It translates to CASRRGEPGANVLTF.